The TCR beta chain described here comes from a study of vaccination and CD4 T cells after COVID-19. Points from the study as a whole: Convalescent patients gained a median approximately 90% of their reactive clones only post-vaccination.

TCRdb redid the calling of the PCR reads with MiXCR, one entry per CDR3 protein. The repertoire holds approximately 21,000 distinct CDR3 sequences, with around three fifths as singletons. Trimming took 6 bases from V and 2 from J, leaving 10 bases between them. Germline loops: CDR1 MNHNS, CDR2 SASEGT. CDR3 length equals 13 residues. This clonotype was detected a few times. What it binds is not known. The chain uses TRBV6-1 and TRBJ2-5; no clear D gene. This sample comprised CD4+ T cells from blood, obtained before SARS-CoV-2 vaccination. The sequence was collected from a human donor who had recovered from COVID-19. The DNA for the CDR3 is TGTGCCAGCAGCTCAGCCACTCAAGAGACCCAGTACTTC. Its translation is CASSSATQETQYF.